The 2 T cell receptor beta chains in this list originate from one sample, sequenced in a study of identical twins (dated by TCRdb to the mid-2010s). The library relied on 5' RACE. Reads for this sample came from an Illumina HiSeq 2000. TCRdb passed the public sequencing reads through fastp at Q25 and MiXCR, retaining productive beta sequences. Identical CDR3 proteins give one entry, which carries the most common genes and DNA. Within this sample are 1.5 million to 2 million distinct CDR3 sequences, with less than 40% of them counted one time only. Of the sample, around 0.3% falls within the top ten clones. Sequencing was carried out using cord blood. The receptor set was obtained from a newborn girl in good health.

CDR3 DNA: TGCAGTGCTTGGCCGGGACTAGCGGGGAGGAACAATGAGCAGTTCTTC. Residues: CSAWPGLAGRNNEQFF. The rearrangement joins TRBV20-1 to TRBJ2-1; 13 bases match TRBD2. Germline V lookup: CDR1 DFQATT, CDR2 SNEGSKA (reference sequence). The CDR3 length is 16 residues. Trimming cost V 5 bases and J 5 bases; bases outside gene matches: 9.

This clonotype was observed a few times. The CDR3 spells CASSRMTSGRGNEQFF. The CDR3 DNA follows: TGTGCCAGCAGCCGGATGACTAGCGGGAGGGGGAATGAGCAGTTCTTC. The chain carries TRBV7-9 and TRBJ2-1; 14 bases align to TRBD2. V lost 5 bases to trimming and J lost 7 bases; unmatched junction nucleotides: 7. The CDR3 spans 16 residues. From germline, CDR1 is SEHNR and CDR2 FQNEAQ (reference sequence).